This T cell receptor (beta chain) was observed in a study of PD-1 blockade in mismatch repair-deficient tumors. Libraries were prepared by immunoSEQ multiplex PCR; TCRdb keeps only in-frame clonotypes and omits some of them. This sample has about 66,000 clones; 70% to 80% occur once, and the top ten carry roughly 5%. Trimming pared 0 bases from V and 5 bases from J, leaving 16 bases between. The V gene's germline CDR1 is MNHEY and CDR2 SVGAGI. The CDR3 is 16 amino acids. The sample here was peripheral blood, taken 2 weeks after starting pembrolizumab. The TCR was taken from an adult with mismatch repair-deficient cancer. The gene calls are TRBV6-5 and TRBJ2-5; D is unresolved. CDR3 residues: CASSYSTPQRPETQYF. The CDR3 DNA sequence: TGTGCCAGCAGTTACTCGACTCCGCAGAGGCCCGAGACCCAGTACTTC.